In this sample, the clone carrying this T cell receptor beta chain turned up a few times. Its antigen is as yet unknown. A second PCR of roughly 7 to 11 cycles used a sample-barcoded 5' primer and a J-beta primer mix. Each cDNA molecule carried a tag from a template-switch adaptor that contained 12 random nucleotides. One entry per CDR3 protein results from TCRdb running MiXCR on the 5' RACE reads. In the table there are around 940,000 distinct CDR3 sequences, roughly 51% of which are singletons. Looked up from germline, CDR1 is DFQATT and CDR2 is SNEGSKA (reference sequence). V lost 3 bases and J lost 8; bases outside the gene matches: 3. The CDR3 extends over 12 amino acids. This record comes from a study of blood T cells in healthy people across ages. Study details: Template-switching capture recovered about one barcoded beta molecule per two T cells. Study-level results: Researchers report that TCR beta diversity correlated strongly with naive T cell percentage.

The clonotype originates from a woman aged 55-70 years in good health. Sequenced material: blood. This rearrangement joins TRBV20-1 to TRBJ2-1; 8 bases agree with TRBD2. The CDR3 sequence is CSARGRGDEQFF. The DNA for the CDR3 is TGCAGTGCTAGGGGGCGGGGGGATGAGCAGTTCTTC.